This T cell receptor (beta chain) was identified in a study of cytomegalovirus exposure and HLA in healthy donors. About the research overall: It was reported in a later analysis that the 120 validation repertoires used the same platform as the roughly 670 first-cohort repertoires.

In the case of this clone: Its antigen is unknown.

The ends lost 4 bases at V and 11 bases at J; junction bases unmatched: 13. CDR1 and CDR2 (germline): LGHNA, YSLEER. CDR3 size: 14 residues. This table comes from immunoSEQ multiplex PCR, and its TCRdb copy is limited to in-frame clones, with some not included. The sample shows about 120,000 clones, roughly 90% of them seen only once. Findings of the study overall: Most TCR sequences were rare, but some public TCRs occurred in many donors. Reports showed the classifier diagnosing cytomegalovirus status with high specificity and sensitivity.

This sequence originates from a young woman in good health and CMV-seropositive. The gene calls are TRBV4-3 and TRBJ1-1, with 7 bases that match TRBD1. Sequences were obtained from PBMCs. CDR3 coding DNA: TGCGCCAGCAGCCCGAACAAGGACAGGCAAAGGGCTTTCTTT. As protein: CASSPNKDRQRAFF.